Listed here are 6 T cell receptor beta chains from one sample, sequenced in a study of OX40 agonist ivuxolimab in advanced cancers. Clones were sequenced by immunoSEQ multiplex PCR, and TCRdb holds only the in-frame ones, with some missing. The sample has 50,000 to 60,000 clones, approximately 83% seen once. Source: CD4+ or CD8+ T cells sorted from blood, taken in a trial of the OX40 agonist ivuxolimab. Receptor source: an adult with an advanced solid tumor such as melanoma, head and neck, liver or kidney cancer.

The chain joins TRBV10-2 to TRBJ2-5; 7 bases line up with TRBD1. This CDR3 contains 14 residues. Germline trimming cut 7 bases from V and 5 bases from J; bases unmatched to any gene: 10. CDR1 WSHSY and CDR2 SAAADI come from the germline V gene. Here the CDR3 reads CASTATGRTETQYF. The CDR3 coding sequence is TGCGCCAGCACTGCGACAGGGAGAACGGAGACCCAGTACTTC.

V usage is TRBV28 and J usage is TRBJ1-4; D call uncertain. The CDR3 has 15 residues. V lost 5 bases and J lost 7, with 17 bases in between. Germline values: CDR1 MDHEN, CDR2 SYDVKM. CDR3 DNA: TGTGCCAGCAGTCCAATGGGTGGGGTTAGTGAAAAACTGTTTTTT. Residues: CASSPMGGVSEKLFF.

The DNA for the CDR3 is TGCGCCAGCAGCTTTCCCCAAGAGACCCAGTACTTC. Encoded protein: CASSFPQETQYF. V and J are TRBV5-1 and TRBJ2-5; no reliable D call. The CDR3 length is 12 residues. V lost 2 bases, J lost 1 base, and 3 bases lay in between. Looked up from germline, CDR1 is SGHRS and CDR2 is YFSETQ.

V and J are TRBV25-1 and TRBJ2-1, with TRBD2 matching over 10 bases. Losses at the gene ends were 8 bases for V and 10 bases for J; bases not matched to a gene: 8. Germline V lookup: CDR1 MGHDK, CDR2 SYGVNS. This CDR3 has 13 residues. The CDR3, as DNA: TGTGCCAGCGAGAAGCGGGAGGGCGAGGAGCAGTTCTTC. Amino acids: CASEKREGEEQFF.

This clone appeared a few times. The chain couples TRBV4-2 to TRBJ2-5, with D possibly being TRBD1 (6 bases). CDR3 length equals 14 residues. V lost 5 bases, J lost 4 bases, and 14 bases lay in between. Germline V gene data show CDR1 as LGHNA and CDR2 as YNFKEQ. The DNA for the CDR3 is TGTGCCAGCAGCGAACAGGGCCCCTCAGAGACCCAGTACTTC. This gives the protein CASSEQGPSETQYF.

This chain connects TRBV30 to TRBJ2-5, with D unclear. This CDR3 has 12 amino acids. The V gene's germline CDR1 is GTSNPN and CDR2 SVGIG (reference sequence). Trimming removed 0 bases at V and 4 bases at J, with 6 bases between. Written as DNA, the CDR3 is TGTGCCTGGAGTGTACAGCCAGAGACCCAGTACTTC. It specifies CAWSVQPETQYF.